The present T cell receptor beta chain was sequenced within a study of cytomegalovirus exposure and HLA in healthy donors. The study ran its PCR with 60 Vbeta and 13 Jbeta primers. The table came from immunoSEQ multiplex PCR; TCRdb's copy has only in-frame clones and leaves some out. The table records about 160,000 clones, approximately 80% of them present only once. The junction had 4 bases not matched to a gene; V was cut back by 6 bases and J by 6 bases. The CDR3 loop spans 14 amino acids. CDR1 and CDR2 (germline): LNHNV, YYDKDF (reference sequence). The TCR comes from a man between 50 and 59 years old in good health and CMV-seropositive. The sample taken for sequencing was PBMCs. J is TRBJ2-2 and V is TRBV15; TRBD2 agrees at 10 bases. The CDR3 nucleotides are TGTGCCACCAGTACTAGCGGGGCCGCCGGGGAGCTGTTTTTT. This translates into CATSTSGAAGELFF.